This T cell receptor beta chain was recorded in a study of blood T cells in healthy people across ages. The study, taken as a whole, reports: With unsorted PBMCs, a conclusive comparison of naive versus antigen-experienced cells was not possible. TCR beta diversity per million T cells fell roughly linearly with age.

Primers used in a second PCR of roughly 6 to 11 cycles were a sample-barcoded 5' primer and a J-beta primer mix. The template-switch adaptor, which had 12 random nucleotides, put a tag on each cDNA molecule. MiXCR, applied by TCRdb to the 5' RACE reads, yields one record per CDR3 protein. The repertoire consists of around 870,000 distinct CDR3 sequences, with more than 25% occurring once and the leading ten covering approximately 15%. With regard to this clonotype: Its antigen is still unknown.

This CDR3 comprises 15 residues. Germline assignment: CDR1 MGHDK and CDR2 SYGVNS. V was pared by 4 bases and J by 2 bases, with 15 bases between. The chain links TRBV25-1 to TRBJ2-7, with no clear D. Sequenced input: blood. This clonotype was sampled from a woman older than 75 in good health. The CDR3 reads CASSANRAPAYEQYF. In DNA, the CDR3 is TGTGCCAGCAGTGCCAATCGGGCCCCCGCCTACGAGCAGTACTTC.